The source of this T cell receptor beta chain is a study of blood T cell repertoires in COVID-19. Study as a whole: COVID-19 samples from acute and convalescent phases originated in the United States, Italy and Spain.

The CDR3 consists of 17 residues. The data were produced by immunoSEQ multiplex PCR, yet TCRdb's version contains in-frame clones alone and is incomplete. The profile shows 220,000 or so clones, 84% of them singletons. The study recruited people aged roughly 18 to 95 years across around 24 US areas. Two negative PCRs, clearance, or symptom resolution had been documented for recovered Cohort 3 donors. This chain uses TRBV7-5 with TRBJ2-1; TRBD1 was called by the table and not checked on the DNA. TRBV7-5 constitutes a pseudogene. The sequenced sample was PBMCs or T cells enriched from blood (not recorded which). The source of this sequence is a middle-aged woman who had recovered from COVID-19. The CDR3 DNA sequence: TGTGTCAGAAGCTCAACTATCAGGACAGTGGGATTTAATGAGCAGTTCTTC. Its translation is CVRSSTIRTVGFNEQFF.